The 24 T cell receptor beta chains in this list originate from one sample, sequenced in a study of CD8 T cells in Susac syndrome. The RNA, roughly 0.45 to 1 ug, was put through reverse transcription using random hexamers. TCRdb fed the immunoSEQ multiplex PCR reads into MiXCR, producing one record per CDR3 protein. Here the sample spans some 100,000 distinct CDR3 sequences, about 96% being singletons. The sample was CD8+ T cells from PBMCs. The source is a human donor with Susac syndrome.

In this sample, this clonotype turned up once. The chain recombines TRBV7-9 with TRBJ1-1, with a possible D match to TRBD1 (5 bases). CDR3 length equals 15 residues. The V gene lost 3 bases and the J gene lost 5 bases, with 16 bases spanning the gap. The germline V gene encodes CDR1 SEHNR and CDR2 FQNEAQ (reference sequence). The DNA of the CDR3 is TGTGCCAGCAGCTTTGTTGCGGGTCGGGGGACTGAAGCTTTCTTT. It yields the protein CASSFVAGRGTEAFF.

The chain employs TRBV11-2 and TRBJ2-3, with a weak D call TRBD1 (5 bases). Germline CDR1 is SGHAT and CDR2 is FQNNGV. Deletions cut 5 bases from V and 0 bases from J, with 15 bases between. The CDR3 has 16 amino acids. The CDR3 protein is CASSRPDKLSTDTQYF. CDR3 DNA: TGTGCCAGCAGCCGACCGGACAAACTTAGCACAGATACGCAGTATTTT.

The chain employs TRBV6-6 and TRBJ2-7; perhaps TRBD2 as D (6 bases). In germline, CDR1 is MNHNY, CDR2 SVGAGI (reference sequence). The length of the CDR3 is 11 residues. Between the trimmed V and J ends, which lost 7 bases and 7 bases, there was a span of 11 bases. The CDR3 DNA reads TGTGCCAGCATATGGAGGGATGAGCAGTACTTC. As protein: CASIWRDEQYF.

This chain links TRBV20-1 with TRBJ2-2, with TRBD2 as a possible D gene (6 bases). Trimming cost V 0 bases and J 3 bases, with 11 bases left between them. CDR3 size: 15 residues. From germline, CDR1 is DFQATT and CDR2 SNEGSKA (reference sequence). This chain's CDR3 is CSARDPGLDTGELFF. The CDR3 bases are TGCAGTGCTAGAGACCCGGGACTCGACACCGGGGAGCTGTTTTTT.

This chain connects TRBV2 to TRBJ2-7; the D gene is possibly TRBD2 (6 bases). Germline CDR1 SNHLY, CDR2 FYNNEI. The V end lost 10 bases, the J end lost 4 bases, and 11 bases lay between the germline ends. This CDR3 contains 11 residues. The CDR3 DNA follows: TGTGCCACCTGGGACTTTTACGAGCAGTACTTC. It is translated as CATWDFYEQYF. The full variable domain, rest sourced from reference TRBV2 and TRBJ2-7, is EPEVTQTPSHQVTQMGQEVILRCVPISNHLYFYWYRQILGQKVEFLVSFYNNEISEKSEIFDDQFSVERPDGSNFTLKIRSTKLEDSAMYFCATWDFYEQYFGPGTRLTVT.

The rearrangement joins TRBV4-1 to TRBJ1-6; D may be TRBD1 (5 bases). Germline V gene sequence: CDR1 MGHRA, CDR2 YSYEKL. Trimming removed 3 bases from V and 6 bases from J, with 18 bases in between. The CDR3 runs 17 residues. Written as DNA, the CDR3 is TGCGCCAGCAGCCATATTCAGGGACGCCTGGGTAATTCACCCCTCCACTTT. Its translation: CASSHIQGRLGNSPLHF.

The chain joins TRBV11-2 to TRBJ2-1, with D hard to call. Germline V gene sequence: CDR1 SGHAT, CDR2 FQNNGV. Trimming stripped 7 bases from V and 9 bases from J, with 16 bases between. The CDR3 spans 13 residues. CDR3 sequence reads: CASNNPRRGEQFF. In nucleotides, the CDR3 is TGTGCCAGCAACAATCCTCGGAGAGGTGAGCAGTTCTTC. The entire variable domain, with the rest obtained from reference TRBV11-2 and TRBJ2-1, is as follows: EAGVAQSPRYKIIEKRQSVAFWCNPISGHATLYWYQQILGQGPKLLIQFQNNGVVDDSQLPKDRFSAERLKGVDSTLKIQPAKLEDSAVYLCASNNPRRGEQFFGPGTRLTVL.

A single count supports this clonotype. This sequence joins TRBV23-1 and TRBJ2-5, with 9 bases aligning to TRBD1. TRBV23-1 is placed among ORFs of uncertain function. V gave up 8 bases and J gave up 2 bases; unmatched junction bases: 9. The CDR3 runs 15 residues. The CDR3 is CASRRRQGGQETQYF. In DNA form, the CDR3 reads TGCGCCAGCCGAAGAAGACAGGGGGGGCAAGAGACCCAGTACTTC.

The J gene is TRBJ2-7, the V gene TRBV27; TRBD1 matches 7 bases. Trimming cost V 5 bases and J 2 bases; bases outside gene matches: 6. Germline loops: CDR1 MNHEY, CDR2 SMNVEV (reference sequence). CDR3 length: 14 amino acids. CDR3 region: CASSRIGQAYEQYF. The CDR3 DNA reads TGTGCCAGCAGTAGAATCGGACAGGCCTACGAGCAGTACTTC.

CDR3 in DNA: TGCAGCCTAAGGACCCGCACTGAGCAGTTCTTC. As protein: CSLRTRTEQFF. The rearrangement links TRBV29-1 to TRBJ2-1; D is undetermined. The V end lost 8 bases, the J end lost 9 bases, and 14 bases lay between the germline ends. Germline V gene lookup returns CDR1 SQVTM and CDR2 ANQGSEA. The CDR3 runs 11 residues.

This chain links TRBV6-5 with TRBJ2-7; 7 bases are shared with TRBD2. Germline-derived CDR1 and CDR2 are MNHEY and SVGAGI. Losses at the gene ends were 7 bases for V and 2 bases for J; bases not matched to a gene: 8. The CDR3 covers 14 residues. CDR3 sequence (DNA): TGTGCCAGCAATGGGGCGGGAGAGACCTACGAGCAGTACTTC. It yields the protein CASNGAGETYEQYF.

The V call is TRBV5-6, the J call TRBJ2-1; D could derive from TRBD1 or TRBD2 (5 bases each). Trimming cost V 3 bases and J 2 bases, with 12 bases left between them. This CDR3 comprises 15 residues. The germline gives CDR1 SGHDT, CDR2 YYEEEE. The CDR3 coding sequence is TGTGCCAGCAGCTCGGACGGGGCGGCCTACAATGAGCAGTTCTTC. Its protein product is CASSSDGAAYNEQFF.

This chain's CDR3 is CASTGYQAELSSYNEQFF. The CDR3 bases are TGTGCCAGCACCGGCTATCAGGCAGAGCTAAGCTCCTACAATGAGCAGTTCTTC. J is TRBJ2-1 and V is TRBV7-2; unclear D gene. The V and J ends lost 7 bases and 0 bases respectively, with 22 bases between them. CDR3 size: 18 residues. CDR1 is SGHTA and CDR2 is FQGNSA in the germline V gene. The whole variable domain, filled in from reference TRBV7-2 and TRBJ2-1, reads GAGVSQSPSNKVTEKGKDVELRCDPISGHTALYWYRQSLGQGLEFLIYFQGNSAPDKSGLPSDRFSAERTGGSVSTLTIQRTQQEDSAVYLCASTGYQAELSSYNEQFFGPGTRLTVL.

The rearrangement links TRBV13 to TRBJ2-2; the D is unclear. Per germline, CDR1 PRHDT and CDR2 FYEKMQ (reference sequence). This CDR3 has 13 amino acids. The V end was cut by 0 bases, the J end by 6 bases, with 5 bases between. CDR3 coding DNA: TGTGCCAGCAGCTTAGGGGAATCCGGGGAGCTGTTTTTT. This encodes CASSLGESGELFF.

This rearrangement joins TRBV12-3 or TRBV12-4 to TRBJ1-2; TRBD1 agrees at 7 bases. Trimming cost V 5 bases and J 3 bases; bases outside gene matches: 6. The CDR3 totals 14 residues. The CDR3 DNA sequence: TGTGCCAGCAGTCCAGCCCAGGGGGACTATGGCTACACCTTC. Amino acids: CASSPAQGDYGYTF.

V gene TRBV5-6 combines with J gene TRBJ2-5; 9 bases align to TRBD1. CDR3 size: 16 residues. With V trimmed by 4 bases and J by 4 bases, 11 bases remained unmatched. Germline lookup yields CDR1 SGHDT and CDR2 YYEEEE. The CDR3 here is CASSRDGQGISETQYF. Here the CDR3 DNA reads TGTGCCAGCAGCAGGGACGGACAGGGGATATCAGAGACCCAGTACTTC.

The chain employs TRBV3-1 and TRBJ1-5; 7 bases are a match to TRBD1. V trimming: 4 bases; J trimming: 7 bases; junction bases outside the gene matches: 4. This CDR3 spans 13 amino acids. Germline CDR1 is LGHDT and CDR2 is YNNKEL (reference sequence). CDR3: CASSPGGGQPQHF. CDR3 nucleotides: TGTGCCAGCAGCCCAGGGGGGGGACAGCCCCAGCATTTT.

This chain joins TRBV12-5 and TRBJ2-1; TRBD2 is a possible D gene (6 bases). The V gene lost 1 base and the J gene lost 9 bases, with 7 bases spanning the gap. Germline V gene sequence: CDR1 LGHNT, CDR2 FRNRAP. There are 12 residues in the CDR3. The CDR3 nucleotides read TGTGCTAGTGGTTTGGCCGGGAGTGAGCAGTTCTTC. This gives the protein CASGLAGSEQFF.

J is TRBJ2-5 and V is TRBV21-1; TRBD1 is the table's D call and was not checked against the DNA. TRBV21-1 has pseudogene status. The CDR3 contains 16 residues. The CDR3 sequence: CASSKRRGVGGETQYF. CDR3 DNA: TGTGCCAGCAGCAAGAGGCGGGGCGTTGGCGGAGAGACCCAGTACTTC.

The chain has TRBV7-6 and TRBJ1-2; 8 positions agree with TRBD1. The CDR3 contains 18 residues. Germline V CDR1 and CDR2: SGHVS, FNYEAQ. The trim removed 0 bases at V and 3 bases at J, leaving 12 bases unmatched. The CDR3 protein is CASSLAGGTGRFDYGYTF. The CDR3, as DNA: TGTGCCAGCAGCTTAGCAGGGGGGACAGGAAGATTCGACTATGGCTACACCTTC.

This chain connects TRBV6-2 or TRBV6-3 to TRBJ2-4; D is uncertain. Germline V lookup: CDR1 MNHEY, CDR2 SVGEGT. Trimming removed 6 bases from V and 0 bases from J, with 6 bases in between. This CDR3 region has 13 residues. Written as DNA, the CDR3 is TGTGCCAGCAGGCCATTAGCCAAAAACATTCAGTACTTC. Residues: CASRPLAKNIQYF.

The chain has TRBV3-1 and TRBJ1-5; D not certain. The CDR3 runs 14 residues. Germline V gene lookup returns CDR1 LGHDT and CDR2 YNNKEL (reference sequence). Between the trimmed V and J ends, which lost 0 bases and 7 bases, there was a span of 10 bases. CDR3 nucleotide sequence: TGTGCCAGCAGCCAAGAAGGAGGAAACCAGCCCCAGCATTTT. It codes for CASSQEGGNQPQHF.

The chain has TRBV27 and TRBJ2-3; 11 positions match TRBD2. Germline V lookup: CDR1 MNHEY, CDR2 SMNVEV (reference sequence). J gave up 0 bases and V 1 base, and 0 bases lay outside the gene matches. The CDR3 sequence is 16 residues long. CDR3 region: CASSLWTSGSTDTQYF. The CDR3 nucleotides are TGTGCCAGCAGTTTATGGACTAGCGGGAGCACAGATACGCAGTATTTT.

This chain links TRBV5-1 with TRBJ2-7, with D maybe TRBD2 (5 bases). Trimming cost V 3 bases and J 6 bases, with 22 bases left between them. This CDR3 contains 16 residues. Per the germline V gene, CDR1 is SGHRS and CDR2 is YFSETQ. The CDR3 DNA follows: TGCGCCAGCAGCTCCGCAACGACTCTGGACGAGGGCGAGCAGTACTTC. Its translation is CASSSATTLDEGEQYF.